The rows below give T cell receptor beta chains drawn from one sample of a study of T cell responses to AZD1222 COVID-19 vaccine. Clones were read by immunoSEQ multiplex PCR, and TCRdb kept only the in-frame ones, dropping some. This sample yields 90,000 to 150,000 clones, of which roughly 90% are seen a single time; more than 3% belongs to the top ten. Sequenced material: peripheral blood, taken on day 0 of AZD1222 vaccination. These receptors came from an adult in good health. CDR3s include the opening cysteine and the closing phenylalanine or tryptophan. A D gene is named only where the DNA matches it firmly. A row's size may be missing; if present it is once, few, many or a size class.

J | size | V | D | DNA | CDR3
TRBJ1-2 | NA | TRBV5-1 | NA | TGCGCCAGCAGCTCCACGGAGGGGGGCTATGGCTACACCTTC | CASSSTEGGYGYTF
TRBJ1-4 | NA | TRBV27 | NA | TGTGCCAGCAGTTCGTTTGTTGCCACGGGGGAAAAACTGTTTTTT | CASSSFVATGEKLFF
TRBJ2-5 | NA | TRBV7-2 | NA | TGTGCCAGCAGCTTAGTGGGTACCCAGACCCAGTACTTC | CASSLVGTQTQYF
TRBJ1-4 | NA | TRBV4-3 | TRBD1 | TGCGCCAGCAGCCAAGACTACAGGGGAGGGGCAACTAATGAAAAACTGTTTTTT | CASSQDYRGGATNEKLFF
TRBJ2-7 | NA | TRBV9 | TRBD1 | TGTGCCAGCAGCGTTCCGGGACAGGGTGAACCCTACGAGCAGTACTTC | CASSVPGQGEPYEQYF
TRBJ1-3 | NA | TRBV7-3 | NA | TGTGCCAGCAGCTTAAATCGGGGGCCTGGAAACACCATATATTTT | CASSLNRGPGNTIYF
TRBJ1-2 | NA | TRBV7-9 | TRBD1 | TGTGCCAGCACTTCACCCAACCAGGGGGATCGTGGCTACACCTTC | CASTSPNQGDRGYTF
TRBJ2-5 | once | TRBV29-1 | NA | TGCAGCGTTGAAGAGTGGAATTTCCAGTACTTC | CSVEEWNFQYF
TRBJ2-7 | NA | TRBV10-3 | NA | TGTGCCATCAGTGAGGGGCGGGGGCCGACGGACGAGCAGTACTTC | CAISEGRGPTDEQYF
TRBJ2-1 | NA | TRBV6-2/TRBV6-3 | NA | TGTGCCAGCAGTAGGGACGCGCCCTACAATGAGCAGTTCTTC | CASSRDAPYNEQFF
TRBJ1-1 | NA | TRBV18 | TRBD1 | TGTGCCAGCTCACCACTGGACAGGATGAACACTGAAGCTTTCTTT | CASSPLDRMNTEAFF
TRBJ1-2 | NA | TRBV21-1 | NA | TGTGCCAGCAGCAAACGTCCCAGCTATGGCTACACCTTC | CASSKRPSYGYTF
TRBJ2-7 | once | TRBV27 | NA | TGTGCCAGCGCCTTCGGCGGGTTACGCTACGAGCAGTACTTC | CASAFGGLRYEQYF
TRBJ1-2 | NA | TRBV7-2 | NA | TGTGCCAGCAGCTTAGAGACAGCTAACTATGGCTACACCTTC | CASSLETANYGYTF
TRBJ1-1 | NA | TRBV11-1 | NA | TGTGCCAGCAGGGTGACAGGTCTCTCCACTGAAGCTTTCTTT | CASRVTGLSTEAFF
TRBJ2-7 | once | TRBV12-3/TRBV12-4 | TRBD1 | TGTGCCAGCAGACAGGGGGCCCACGAGCAGTACTTC | CASRQGAHEQYF
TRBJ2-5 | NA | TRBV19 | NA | TGTGCCAGTAGTATCGGGGGAGGCGAGACCCAGTACTTC | CASSIGGGETQYF
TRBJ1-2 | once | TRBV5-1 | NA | TGCGCCAGCAGCTCGGACAATAACTATGGCTACACCTTC | CASSSDNNYGYTF
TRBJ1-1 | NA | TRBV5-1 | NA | TGCGCCAGCAGTCTAACCCCGGGGGACACTGAAGCTTTCTTT | CASSLTPGDTEAFF
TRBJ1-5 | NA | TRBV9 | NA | TGTGCCAGCAGCTCTGGGCAGACCAATCAGCCCCAGCATTTT | CASSSGQTNQPQHF
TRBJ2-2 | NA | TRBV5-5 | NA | TGTGCCAGCAGCTCCGACGGGGGGCTCGGGGAGCTGTTTTTT | CASSSDGGLGELFF
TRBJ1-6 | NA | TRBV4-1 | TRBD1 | TGCGCCAGCAGCCAAGGCCTGACAGGGAGGAATTCACCCCTCCACTTT | CASSQGLTGRNSPLHF
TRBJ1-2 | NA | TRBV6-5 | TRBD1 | TGTGCCACCTGGGACAGGGGAAGCTATGGCTACACCTTC | CATWDRGSYGYTF
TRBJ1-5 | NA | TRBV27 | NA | TGTGCCAGCAGTTTATCGGTCCCTACGGGTCAGCCCCAGCATTTT | CASSLSVPTGQPQHF
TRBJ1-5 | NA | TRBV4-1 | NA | TGCGCCAGCAGCCAAGTGGGGCAGCCCCAGCATTTT | CASSQVGQPQHF
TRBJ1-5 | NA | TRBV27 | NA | TGTGCCAGCAGTCCGACAGAAGAAAATCAGCCCCAGCATTTT | CASSPTEENQPQHF
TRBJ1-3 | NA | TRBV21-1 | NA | TGTACCAGCAGCAAAACGGAAAGGGCTTCGGACAGGGGAGAACAGCGGTCATCTGGAAACACCATATATTTT | CTSSKTERASDRGEQRSSGNTIYF
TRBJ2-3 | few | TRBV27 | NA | TGTGCCAGCACCCTGGACAGAACCACAGATACGCAGTATTTT | CASTLDRTTDTQYF
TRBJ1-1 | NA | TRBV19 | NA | TGTGCCAGTTGCAAACAGGGAAACACTGAAGCTTTCTTT | CASCKQGNTEAFF
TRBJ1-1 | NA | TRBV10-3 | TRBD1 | TGTGCCATCAGTGACAGGGGGTTGACCACTGAAGCTTTCTTT | CAISDRGLTTEAFF
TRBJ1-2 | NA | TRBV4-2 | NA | TGTGCCAGCAGCCAAGACCTAGGGGCCCCCTATGGCTACACCTTC | CASSQDLGAPYGYTF
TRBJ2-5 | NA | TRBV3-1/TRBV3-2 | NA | TGTGCCAGCAGCCAAGACGCCGGGACAAACCAAGAGACCCAGTACTTC | CASSQDAGTNQETQYF
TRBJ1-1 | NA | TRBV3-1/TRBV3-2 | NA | TGTGCCAGCAGCCTAGGGAGAAACACTGAAGCTTTCTTT | CASSLGRNTEAFF
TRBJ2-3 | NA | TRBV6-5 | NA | TGTGCCAGCAGCCCAGTGATGGGGGTGCCAGATACGCAGTATTTT | CASSPVMGVPDTQYF
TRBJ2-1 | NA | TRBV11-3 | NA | TGTGCCAGCAGCTTAGCCCCTCGGAAGGAGCAGTTCTTC | CASSLAPRKEQFF